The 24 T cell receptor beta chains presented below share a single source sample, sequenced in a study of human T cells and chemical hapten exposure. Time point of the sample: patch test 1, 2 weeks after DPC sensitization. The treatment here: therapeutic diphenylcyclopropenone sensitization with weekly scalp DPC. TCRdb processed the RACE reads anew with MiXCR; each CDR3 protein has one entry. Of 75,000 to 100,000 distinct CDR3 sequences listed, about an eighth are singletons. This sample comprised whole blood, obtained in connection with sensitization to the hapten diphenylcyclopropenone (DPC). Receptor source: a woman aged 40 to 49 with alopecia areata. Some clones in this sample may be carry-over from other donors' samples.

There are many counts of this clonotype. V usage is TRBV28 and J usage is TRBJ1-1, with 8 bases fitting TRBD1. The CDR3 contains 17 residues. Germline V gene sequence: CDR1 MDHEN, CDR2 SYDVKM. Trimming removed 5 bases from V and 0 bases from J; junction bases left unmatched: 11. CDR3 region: CASSRRQGRVVNTEAFF. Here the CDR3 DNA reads TGTGCCAGCAGTAGGCGACAGGGGAGAGTAGTGAACACTGAAGCTTTCTTT.

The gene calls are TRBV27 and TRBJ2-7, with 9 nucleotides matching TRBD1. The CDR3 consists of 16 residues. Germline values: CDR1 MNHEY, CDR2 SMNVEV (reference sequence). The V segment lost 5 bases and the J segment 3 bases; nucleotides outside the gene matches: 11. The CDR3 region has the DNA TGTGCCAGCAGTCTAAGTTGGGACAGGGCGATCTACGAGCAGTACTTC. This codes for CASSLSWDRAIYEQYF.

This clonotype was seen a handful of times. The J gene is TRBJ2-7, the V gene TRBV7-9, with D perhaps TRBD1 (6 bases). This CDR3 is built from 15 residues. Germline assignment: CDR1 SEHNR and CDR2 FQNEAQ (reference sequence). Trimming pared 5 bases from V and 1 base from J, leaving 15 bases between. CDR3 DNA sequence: TGTGCCAGCAGCAATACCCGGGACACATCCTACGAGCAGTACTTC. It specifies CASSNTRDTSYEQYF.

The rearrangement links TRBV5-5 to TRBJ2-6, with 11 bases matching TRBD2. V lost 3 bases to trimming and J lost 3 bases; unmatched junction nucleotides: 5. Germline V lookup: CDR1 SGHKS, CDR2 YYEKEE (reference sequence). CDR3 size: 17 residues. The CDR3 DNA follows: TGTGCCAGCAGCTCAATAGCGGGAGGGAATGGGGCCAACGTCCTGACTTTC. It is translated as CASSSIAGGNGANVLTF.

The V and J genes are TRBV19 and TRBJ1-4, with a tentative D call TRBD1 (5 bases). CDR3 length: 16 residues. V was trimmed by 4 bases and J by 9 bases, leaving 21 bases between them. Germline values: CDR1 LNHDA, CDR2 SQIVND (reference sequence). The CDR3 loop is CASSRGKQPNQQKLFF. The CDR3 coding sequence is TGTGCCAGTAGTAGGGGGAAGCAGCCAAACCAGCAAAAACTGTTTTTT.

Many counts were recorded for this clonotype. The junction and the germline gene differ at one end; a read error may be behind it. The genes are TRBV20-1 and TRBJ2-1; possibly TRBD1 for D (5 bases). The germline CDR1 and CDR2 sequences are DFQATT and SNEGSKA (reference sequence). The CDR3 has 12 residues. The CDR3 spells CSARPLDSVGAF. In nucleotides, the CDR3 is TGCAGTGCTAGGCCCCTCGACAGTGTAGGGGCCTTC.

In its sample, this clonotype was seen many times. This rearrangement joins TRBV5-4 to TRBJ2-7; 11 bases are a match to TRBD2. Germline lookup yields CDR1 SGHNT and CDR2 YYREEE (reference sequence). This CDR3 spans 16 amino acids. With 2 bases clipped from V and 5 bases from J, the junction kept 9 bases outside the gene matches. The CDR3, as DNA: TGTGCCAGCAGCTTTGGTCTAGCGGGAGGACAGAACGAGCAGTACTTC. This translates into CASSFGLAGGQNEQYF.

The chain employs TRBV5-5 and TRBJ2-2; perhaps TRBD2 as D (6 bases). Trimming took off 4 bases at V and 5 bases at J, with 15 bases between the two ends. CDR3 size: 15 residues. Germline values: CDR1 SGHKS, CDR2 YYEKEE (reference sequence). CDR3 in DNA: TGTGCCAGCAGCGCTACGGGAGATCCTACCGGGGAGCTGTTTTTT. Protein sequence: CASSATGDPTGELFF. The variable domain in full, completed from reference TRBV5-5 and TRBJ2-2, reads DAGVTQSPTHLIKTRGQQVTLRCSPISGHKSVSWYQQVLGQGPQFIFQYYEKEERGRGNFPDRFSARQFPNYSSELNVNALLLGDSALYLCASSATGDPTGELFFGEGSRLTVL.

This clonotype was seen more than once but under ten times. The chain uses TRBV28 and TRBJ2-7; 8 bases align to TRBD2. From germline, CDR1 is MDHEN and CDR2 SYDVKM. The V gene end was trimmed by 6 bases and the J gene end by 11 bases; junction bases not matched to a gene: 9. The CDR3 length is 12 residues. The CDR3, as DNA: TGTGCCAGCAGCGCCGGGACTAGTGGCGAGTACTTC. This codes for CASSAGTSGEYF.

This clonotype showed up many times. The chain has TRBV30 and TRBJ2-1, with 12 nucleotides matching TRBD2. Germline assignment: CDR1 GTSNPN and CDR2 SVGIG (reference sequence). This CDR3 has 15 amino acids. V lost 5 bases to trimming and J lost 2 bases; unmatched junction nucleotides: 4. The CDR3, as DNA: TGTGCCTGGGCTAGCGGGAGGGCCCCCTACAATGAGCAGTTCTTC. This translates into CAWASGRAPYNEQFF.

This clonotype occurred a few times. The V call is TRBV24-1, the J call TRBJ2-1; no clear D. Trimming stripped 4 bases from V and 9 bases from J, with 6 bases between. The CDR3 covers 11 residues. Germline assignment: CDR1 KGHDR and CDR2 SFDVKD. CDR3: CATSDNIEQFF. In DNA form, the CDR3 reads TGTGCCACCAGTGACAATATTGAGCAGTTCTTC.

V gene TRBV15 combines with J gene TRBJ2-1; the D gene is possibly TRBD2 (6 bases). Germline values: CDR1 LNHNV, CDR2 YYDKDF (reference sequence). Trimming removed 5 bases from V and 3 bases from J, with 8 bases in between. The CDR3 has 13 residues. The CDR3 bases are TGTGCCACCAGCGGCGGGAACTACAATGAGCAGTTCTTC. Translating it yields CATSGGNYNEQFF.

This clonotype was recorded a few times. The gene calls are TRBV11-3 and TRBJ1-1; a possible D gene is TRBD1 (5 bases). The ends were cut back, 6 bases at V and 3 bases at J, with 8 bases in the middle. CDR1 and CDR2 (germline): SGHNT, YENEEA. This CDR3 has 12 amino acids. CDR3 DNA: TGTGCCAGCAGTGGGGGGGACACTGAAGCTTTCTTT. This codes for CASSGGDTEAFF.

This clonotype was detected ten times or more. The CDR3 DNA reads TGTGCCAGCAGCTCCGCCGACTCCGATCAGCCCCAGCATTTT. The encoded protein is CASSSADSDQPQHF. J is TRBJ1-5 and V is TRBV7-2; D is uncertain. Trimming shortened V by 4 bases and J by 5 bases, and 12 bases separated the two germline ends. Germline CDR1 reads SGHTA; CDR2 reads FQGNSA. There are 14 residues in the CDR3.

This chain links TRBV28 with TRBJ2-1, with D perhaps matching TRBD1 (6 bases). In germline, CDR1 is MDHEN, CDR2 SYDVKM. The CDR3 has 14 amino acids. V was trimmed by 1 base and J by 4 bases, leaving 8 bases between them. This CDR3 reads CASSLLTGYNEQFF. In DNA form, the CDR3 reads TGTGCCAGCAGTTTATTGACAGGTTACAATGAGCAGTTCTTC.

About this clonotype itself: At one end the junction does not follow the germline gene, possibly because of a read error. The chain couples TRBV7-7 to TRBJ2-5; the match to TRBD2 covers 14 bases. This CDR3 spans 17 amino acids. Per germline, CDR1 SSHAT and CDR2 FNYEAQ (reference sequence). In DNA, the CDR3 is TGTGCTAGCAGAAATGGGACTAGCGGGAGTTGGAAAGAGACCCAGTACTTC. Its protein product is CASRNGTSGSWKETQYF.

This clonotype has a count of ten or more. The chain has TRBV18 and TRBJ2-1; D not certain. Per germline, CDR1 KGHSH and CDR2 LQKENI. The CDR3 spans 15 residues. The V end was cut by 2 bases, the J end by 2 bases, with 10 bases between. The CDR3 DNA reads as TGTGCCAGCTCACCAACGGACGGAACCTACAATGAGCAGTTCTTC. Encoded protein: CASSPTDGTYNEQFF.

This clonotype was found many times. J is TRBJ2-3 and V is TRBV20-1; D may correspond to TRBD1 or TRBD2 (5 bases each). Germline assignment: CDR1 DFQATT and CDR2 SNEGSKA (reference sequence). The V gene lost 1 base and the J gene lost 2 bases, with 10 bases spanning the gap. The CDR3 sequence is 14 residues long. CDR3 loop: CSARVGGPTDTQYF. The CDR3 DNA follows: TGCAGTGCTAGAGTTGGGGGACCCACAGATACGCAGTATTTT.

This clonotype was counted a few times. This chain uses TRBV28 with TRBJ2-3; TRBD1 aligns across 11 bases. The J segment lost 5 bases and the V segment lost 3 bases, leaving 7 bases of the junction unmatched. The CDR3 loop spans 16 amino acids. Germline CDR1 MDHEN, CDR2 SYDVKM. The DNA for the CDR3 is TGTGCCAGCAGTTTCCCAGGACAGGGGGCGGGAGATACGCAGTATTTT. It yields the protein CASSFPGQGAGDTQYF.

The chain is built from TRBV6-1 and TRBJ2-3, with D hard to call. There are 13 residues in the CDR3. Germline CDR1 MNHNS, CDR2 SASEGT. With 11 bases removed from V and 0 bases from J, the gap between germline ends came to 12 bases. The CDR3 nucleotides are TGTGCCGGAAACGGGTTAAGCACAGATACGCAGTATTTT. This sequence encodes CAGNGLSTDTQYF.

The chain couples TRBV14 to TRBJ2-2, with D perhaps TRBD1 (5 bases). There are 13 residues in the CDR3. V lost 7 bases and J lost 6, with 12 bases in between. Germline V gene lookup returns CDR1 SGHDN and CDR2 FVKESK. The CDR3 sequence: CASTGHPAGELFF. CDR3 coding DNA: TGTGCCAGCACCGGACACCCGGCCGGGGAGCTGTTTTTT.

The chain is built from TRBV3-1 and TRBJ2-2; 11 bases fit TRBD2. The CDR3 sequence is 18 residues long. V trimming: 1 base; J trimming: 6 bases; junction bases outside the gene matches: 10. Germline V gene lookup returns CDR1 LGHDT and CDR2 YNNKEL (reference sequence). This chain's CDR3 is CASSQAMQLAGDSGELFF. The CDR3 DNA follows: TGTGCCAGCAGCCAAGCGATGCAACTAGCGGGAGATTCCGGGGAGCTGTTTTTT.

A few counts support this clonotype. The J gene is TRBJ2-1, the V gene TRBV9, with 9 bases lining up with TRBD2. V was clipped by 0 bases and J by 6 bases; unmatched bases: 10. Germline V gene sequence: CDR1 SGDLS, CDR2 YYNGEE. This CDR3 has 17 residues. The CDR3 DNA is TGTGCCAGCAGCGTAGCCCGGACTAGCGCGTTGGGCAATGAGCAGTTCTTC. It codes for CASSVARTSALGNEQFF.

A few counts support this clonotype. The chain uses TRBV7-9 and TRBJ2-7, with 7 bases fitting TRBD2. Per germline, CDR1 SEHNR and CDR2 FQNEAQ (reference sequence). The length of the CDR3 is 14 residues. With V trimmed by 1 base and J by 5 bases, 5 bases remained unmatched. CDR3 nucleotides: TGTGCCAGCAGCTTAGTACCGGGGAGGGACGAGCAGTACTTC. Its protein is CASSLVPGRDEQYF.